This T cell receptor (beta chain) was obtained from a study of tumor-infiltrating lymphocytes in primary liver carcinoma. The study extracted blood RNA from unsorted whole blood and also extracted germline DNA. As regards this clonotype: One end of the junction varies from germline; a read error may be responsible.

The input was 400 to 500 ng total RNA; TCR beta cDNA was made from it with a constant-region primer. Slightly modified ARM-PCR with three nested multiplex PCR rounds yielded TCR beta libraries. In the first two PCR rounds, TRBV1-TRBV30 forward primers were paired with a C-beta reverse primer, and each round lasted around 10 cycles. TCRdb re-called the multiplex PCR reads through MiXCR, storing one row per CDR3 protein. Among about 320,000 distinct CDR3 sequences, almost 60% were seen once, and the ten largest hold about 15%. This CDR3 is built from 16 residues. Germline values: CDR1 SGHAT, CDR2 FQNNGV.

The chain employs TRBV11-2 and TRBJ1-6; 7 bases align to TRBD1. The sample comprised peripheral blood. The clonotype was recovered from a woman aged 25 to 39 with primary liver carcinoma and hepatitis B virus infection. DNA for the CDR3: TGTGCCAGCAGCTTAGGTGGGACAGTGTGCGGTCCACCCCTCCACTTC. Translation: CASSLGGTVCGPPLHF.